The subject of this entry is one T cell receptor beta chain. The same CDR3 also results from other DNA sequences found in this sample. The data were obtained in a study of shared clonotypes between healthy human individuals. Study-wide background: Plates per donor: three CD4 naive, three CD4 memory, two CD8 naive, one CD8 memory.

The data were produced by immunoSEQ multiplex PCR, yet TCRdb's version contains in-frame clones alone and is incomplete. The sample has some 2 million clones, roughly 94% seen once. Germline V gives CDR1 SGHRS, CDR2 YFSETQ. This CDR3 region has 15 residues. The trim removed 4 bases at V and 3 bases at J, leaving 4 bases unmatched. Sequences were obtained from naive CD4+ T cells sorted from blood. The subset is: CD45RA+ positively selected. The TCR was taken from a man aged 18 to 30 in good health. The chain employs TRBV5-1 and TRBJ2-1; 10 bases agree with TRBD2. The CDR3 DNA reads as TGCGCCAGCAGCGTCCCTAGCGGGGGCTACAATGAGCAGTTCTTC. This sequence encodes CASSVPSGGYNEQFF.